These T cell receptor beta chains were read from a single sample in a study of regulatory T cells in long-lasting Graves disease. TCRdb recomputed calls from the multiplex PCR reads with MiXCR, one row per CDR3 protein. The sample lists hundreds of thousands of distinct CDR3 sequences, 16% occurring once. The sample was also reused in another study, on T cells in Graves' hyperthyroidism and ophthalmopathy.

Source: peripheral blood mononuclear cells (PBMCs), taken at new diagnosis, from a patient treated with antithyroid drugs. The receptor source for this set is a woman aged 25 to 45 with Graves disease. Each CDR3 is given with its conserved first and last residue. D genes are given only for firm matches. Some rows mark clone size as missing; the rest say once, few, many or name a class of expanded clone.

TRBV10-2	TRBJ2-1	few	TRBD2	TGCGCCGCCAGACTAGCGGGAGCCAATGAGCAGTTCTTC	CAARLAGANEQFF
TRBV6-2/TRBV6-3	TRBJ2-7	.	.	TGTGCCAGCAGCCCCAAGGACTATCACGAGCAGTACTTC	CASSPKDYHEQYF
TRBV27	TRBJ2-7	.	.	TGTGCCAGCAGTTTCAGGCGCCCCATAGACTACGAGCAGTACTTC	CASSFRRPIDYEQYF
TRBV30	TRBJ2-2	.	.	TGTGTCTCGACCCGAGCGGACACCGGGGAGCTGTTTTTT	CVSTRADTGELFF
TRBV19	TRBJ2-5	few	.	TGTGCCAGTAGTATTGGCCGGGGAGAGACCCAGTACTTC	CASSIGRGETQYF
TRBV28	TRBJ2-7	many	.	TGTGCCAGCAGTTTTTGGTCAACCCCCTACGAGCAGTACTTC	CASSFWSTPYEQYF
TRBV5-1	TRBJ2-2	few	.	TGCGCCAGCAGCGGCCAGGCAAGGGGGACCGGGGAGCTGTTTTTT	CASSGQARGTGELFF
TRBV10-3	TRBJ1-2	many	.	TGTGCCATCGTAGGTCCTAACTATGGCTACACCTTC	CAIVGPNYGYTF
TRBV3-1	TRBJ2-6	few	.	TGTGCCAGCAGCCAAGGGCAGGGGCTAAACTTCGGGGCCAACGTCCTGACTTTC	CASSQGQGLNFGANVLTF
TRBV7-9	TRBJ1-3	.	.	TGTGCCAGCAGCCAAGGCCCACACCAAAGCTCTGGAAACACCATATATTTT	CASSQGPHQSSGNTIYF
TRBV28	TRBJ2-5	.	TRBD2	TGTGCCAGCAGTTCCCCCTCGAGCGGGAGGGCGGAGACCCAGTACTTC	CASSSPSSGRAETQYF
TRBV14	TRBJ1-6	.	TRBD1	TGTGCCAGCAGCCGCTACAGGGGATCACCCCTCCACTTT	CASSRYRGSPLHF
TRBV27	TRBJ1-2	many	.	TGTGCCAGCGGAGACAACTATGGCTACACCTTC	CASGDNYGYTF
TRBV6-2/TRBV6-3	TRBJ2-7	many	.	TGTGCCAGCAGTTATATGAGTGTGGTCGTCTACGAGCAGTACTTC	CASSYMSVVVYEQYF
TRBV20-1	TRBJ1-5	.	.	TGCAGTGCTAGACGGGGCCAGCTCTCAGATACGCAGCATTTT	CSARRGQLSDTQHF
TRBV29-1	TRBJ2-1	.	.	TGCAGCGTTGAGACTGGGACGAGCGGGCAGTTCTTC	CSVETGTSGQFF
TRBV19	TRBJ1-5	.	.	TGTGCCAGTACCGGTGGCAGGTCTGATCAACCCCAGCATTTT	CASTGGRSDQPQHF
TRBV6-5	TRBJ2-3	many	.	TGTGCCAGCAGTTTAGGACTCATGGACGCAGATACGCAGTATTTT	CASSLGLMDADTQYF
TRBV4-2	TRBJ2-1	.	TRBD2	TGTGCCAGCAGCCAAGGTACTAGCGGAAACAATGAGCAGTTCTTC	CASSQGTSGNNEQFF
TRBV20-1	TRBJ2-7	many	TRBD2	TGCAGTGCTAGTGGGGGACTAGCGGTCTACGAGCAGTACTTC	CSASGGLAVYEQYF
TRBV3-1	TRBJ2-7	few	TRBD1	TGTGCCAGCAGCCAAGGGACAGGGGCCACCTACAGCTCCTACGAGCAGTACTTC	CASSQGTGATYSSYEQYF
TRBV27	TRBJ2-1	.	.	TGTGCCAGTGGCCCCCTCAGTGAGCAGTTCTTC	CASGPLSEQFF
TRBV28	TRBJ2-5	many	.	TGTGCCAGCCGAGCGGCAGGTCAAGAGACCCAGTACTTC	CASRAAGQETQYF
TRBV6-1	TRBJ2-7	.	.	TGTGCCAGCAGCCACCGGGACGTTTTCTGGGAGCAGTACTTC	CASSHRDVFWEQYF